This T cell receptor beta chain derives from a study of response to subunit inactivated influenza vaccine. A single record per CDR3 protein comes from TCRdb applying MiXCR to the RT-PCR reads. The repertoire holds some 500,000 distinct CDR3 sequences, with approximately 17% as singletons. The CDR3 contains 14 residues. The germline V gene has CDR1 MNHEY and CDR2 SVGEGT. Trimming took off 0 bases at V and 6 bases at J, with 10 bases between the two ends. The study's findings and limits: Each seasonal influenza vaccination, the authors suggested, recruits few new T cells.

This clonotype was detected ten times or more. As yet, its antigen is unknown. The chain is built from TRBV6-2 or TRBV6-3 and TRBJ2-3; D remains unclear. The receptor was derived from a man aged 45 to 70 who received an inactivated influenza vaccine. The sequencing here drew on CD4+ T cells sorted from PBMCs, taken about 24 months after vaccination. The CDR3 here is CASSYSGTSDTQYF. The CDR3 DNA is TGTGCCAGCAGTTACTCGGGTACTTCCGATACGCAGTATTTT.